Below are 9 T cell receptor beta chains sequenced from a single sample in a study of early T cells in non-severe SARS-CoV-2 infection. TCRdb independently ran MiXCR on the 5' RACE reads; one entry per CDR3 protein. The sample records 50,000 to 80,000 distinct CDR3 sequences, approximately 9.2% being singletons. The starting material was whole blood, obtained at baseline. Source of these receptors: an adult who was a healthcare worker with PCR-confirmed SARS-CoV-2 infection or an uninfected control (not recorded which).

This clonotype turned up a few times. The gene calls are TRBV7-9 and TRBJ2-1, with TRBD1 matching over 9 bases. Looked up from germline, CDR1 is SEHNR and CDR2 is FQNEAQ (reference sequence). V gave up 0 bases and J gave up 5 bases; unmatched junction bases: 5. The CDR3 totals 16 residues. CDR3 nucleotide sequence: TGTGCCAGCAGCTTAGCACAGGGGGCGAGGGACAATGAGCAGTTCTTC. Its translation: CASSLAQGARDNEQFF.

The chain recombines TRBV7-2 with TRBJ2-7; no clear D. CDR1 SGHTA and CDR2 FQGNSA come from the germline V gene. The CDR3 has 13 amino acids. V dropped 3 bases and J dropped 0 bases, with 6 bases sitting between them. The CDR3 DNA is TGTGCCAGCAGCTTCGCTTACTCCTACGAGCAGTACTTC. Its translation: CASSFAYSYEQYF.

This clonotype was counted between two and nine times. This chain's CDR3 is CATSGQGNPDTQYF. Written as DNA, the CDR3 is TGTGCCACCAGCGGACAGGGTAACCCAGATACGCAGTATTTT. V gene TRBV15 combines with J gene TRBJ2-3; the match to TRBD1 covers 8 bases. The V segment lost 5 bases and the J segment 4 bases; nucleotides outside the gene matches: 5. Germline assignment: CDR1 LNHNV and CDR2 YYDKDF (reference sequence). The CDR3 sequence is 14 residues long. Full variable domain (remainder filled in from reference TRBV15 and TRBJ2-3): DAMVIQNPRYQVTQFGKPVTLSCSQTLNHNVMYWYQQKSSQAPKLLFHYYDKDFNNEADTPDNFQSRRPNTSFCFLDIRSPGLGDTAMYLCATSGQGNPDTQYFGPGTRLTVL.

The CDR3 spells CASSSGPGGELFF. The DNA for the CDR3 is TGTGCCAGCAGCTCCGGGCCGGGCGGGGAGCTGTTTTTT. V usage is TRBV9 and J usage is TRBJ2-2, with D unclear. The CDR3 is 13 residues long. The germline V gene has CDR1 SGDLS and CDR2 YYNGEE. Trimming left V 4 bases short and J 7 bases short, with 11 bases between. The full variable domain, rest sourced from reference TRBV9 and TRBJ2-2, is DSGVTQTPKHLITATGQRVTLRCSPRSGDLSVYWYQQSLDQGLQFLIQYYNGEERAKGNILERFSAQQFPDLHSELNLSSLELGDSALYFCASSSGPGGELFFGEGSRLTVL.

This clonotype has a count of ten or more. V usage is TRBV7-6 and J usage is TRBJ2-7, with TRBD1 matching over 7 bases. V dropped 4 bases and J dropped 3; count of bases not matched to a gene: 6. Germline-derived CDR1 and CDR2 are SGHVS and FNYEAQ. The CDR3 is made up of 14 amino acids. The CDR3 loop reads CASSYPGGNYEQYF. In DNA, the CDR3 is TGTGCCAGCAGCTACCCAGGGGGAAACTACGAGCAGTACTTC.

This clonotype appeared a few times. The chain combines TRBV2 with TRBJ2-3; tentatively, D is TRBD2 (5 bases). Germline CDR1 reads SNHLY; CDR2 reads FYNNEI. The V end was cut by 8 bases, the J end by 0 bases, with 15 bases between. The CDR3 spans 15 residues. CDR3 residues: CASGGLTVSTDTQYF. In nucleotides, the CDR3 is TGTGCCAGCGGTGGACTTACTGTTAGCACAGATACGCAGTATTTT.

The sample holds a few counts of this clonotype. The chain recombines TRBV7-2 with TRBJ2-2; D remains ambiguous. The CDR3 has 13 amino acids. Deletions cut 1 base from V and 5 bases from J, with 5 bases between. Per germline, CDR1 SGHTA and CDR2 FQGNSA. The CDR3 region is CASSLERTGELFF. The CDR3 DNA follows: TGTGCCAGCAGCTTAGAAAGAACCGGGGAGCTGTTTTTT.

The rearrangement links TRBV29-1 to TRBJ1-1, with D perhaps TRBD1 (5 bases). V gave up 0 bases and J gave up 3 bases, with 11 bases separating them. CDR3 size: 14 residues. CDR1 is SQVTM and CDR2 is ANQGSEA in the germline V gene. The CDR3 region is CSVEDQGGYTEAFF. CDR3 nucleotides: TGCAGCGTTGAAGATCAGGGCGGTTACACTGAAGCTTTCTTT.

This sequence joins TRBV7-2 and TRBJ2-4; no reliable D call. Trimming pared 0 bases from V and 0 bases from J, leaving 3 bases between. The CDR3 contains 14 residues. Germline assignment: CDR1 SGHTA and CDR2 FQGNSA. CDR3 protein: CASSLAGAKNIQYF. For the CDR3, the DNA is TGTGCCAGCAGCTTAGCGGGAGCCAAAAACATTCAGTACTTC.